This T cell receptor (beta chain) originates from a study of identical twins. General observations from the study: Fewer insertions marked abundant cord blood beta clonotypes; young adult naive trended weakly, memory not at all. Its conclusions, products of cross-sectional statistical analysis, did not come from following the same donors. Sequences that were out-of-frame, alpha and twin-shared displayed an excess of low generation probability.

Unique molecular identifiers were present on the cDNA, which also gained a universal primer site by template switching. Using its own MiXCR run on the 5' RACE reads, TCRdb lists one record per CDR3 protein. The sample includes roughly 1,500,000 distinct CDR3 sequences, around a third of them seen just once. A remark on this clonotype: Its antigen remains unidentified.

This CDR3 has 15 amino acids. The V gene end was trimmed by 6 bases and the J gene end by 2 bases; junction bases not matched to a gene: 4. This chain uses TRBV12-3 or TRBV12-4 with TRBJ1-3, with 10 bases identical to TRBD1. This TCR came from a newborn girl in good health. The specimen was cord blood. This CDR3 is CASREGQGAGNTIYF. In DNA form, the CDR3 reads TGTGCCAGCAGGGAAGGACAGGGGGCTGGAAACACCATATATTTT.